This T cell receptor (beta chain) was captured in a study of T cell repertoires in cytomegalovirus infection. Study overall: CMV infection together with matching HLA type was indicated by public TCR beta signatures. Findings and caveats of the study: Summed frequency of shared TCR beta families picked out CMV carriers who also had the relevant HLA. HLA-C-restricted CMV-specific TCR beta clonotypes were dominant in the ex vivo response.

This clonotype was seen many times. Its target is not known. Trimming at V came to 4 bases and at J to 4 bases, leaving 5 bases not matched to a gene. The V gene's germline CDR1 is SGHTA and CDR2 FQGNSA. The CDR3 has 14 residues. In TCRdb, the reads were re-called with MiXCR into one record per CDR3 protein. The sample contains a few hundred thousand distinct CDR3 sequences, more than 15% of which appear only once. Input material: CD8+ T cells from PBMCs. The sequence was collected from a human donor in good health (CMV status not recorded). Some clones in this sample may be carry-over from other donors' samples. V gene TRBV7-2 combines with J gene TRBJ1-1; 8 bases align to TRBD1. The CDR3 sequence is CASSSIGQGTEAFF. DNA for the CDR3: TGTGCCAGCAGCTCAATCGGACAGGGCACTGAAGCTTTCTTT.